This TCR beta chain was recovered during a study of pediatric ulcerative colitis. Method: immunoSEQ multiplex PCR; TCRdb's copy keeps in-frame clones and lacks some. There are 65,000 or so clones in the sample; roughly nine tenths occur only once, and about 3.5% lies in the top ten. Trimming removed 5 bases at V and 0 bases at J, with 11 bases between. The CDR3 loop spans 15 amino acids. CDR1 LNHDA and CDR2 SQIVND come from the germline V gene (reference sequence). The chain carries TRBV19 and TRBJ1-5; perhaps TRBD1 as D (5 bases). This clonotype was obtained from a boy between 10 and 17 years old with severe ulcerative colitis. Sequenced sample: blood. This chain's CDR3 is CASSQGTNSNQPQHF. In DNA form, the CDR3 reads TGTGCCAGTAGTCAGGGTACAAATAGCAATCAGCCCCAGCATTTT.